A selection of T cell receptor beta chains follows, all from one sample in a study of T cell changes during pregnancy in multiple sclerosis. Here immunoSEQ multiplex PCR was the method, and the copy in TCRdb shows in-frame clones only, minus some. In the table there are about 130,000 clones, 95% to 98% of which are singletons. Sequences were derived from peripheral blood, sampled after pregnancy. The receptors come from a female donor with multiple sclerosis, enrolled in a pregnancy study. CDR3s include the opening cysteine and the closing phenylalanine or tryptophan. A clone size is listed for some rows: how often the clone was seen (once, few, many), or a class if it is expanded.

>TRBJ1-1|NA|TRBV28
CASLTGNTEAFF
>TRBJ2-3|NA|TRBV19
CASSEGTSRDTQYF
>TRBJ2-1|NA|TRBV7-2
CASRSWTSGSNEQFF
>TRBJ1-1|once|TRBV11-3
CASSSTGGSTEAFF
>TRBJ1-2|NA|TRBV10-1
CASSGIRGNYGYTF
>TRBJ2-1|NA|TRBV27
CASSFLLTRDNEQFF
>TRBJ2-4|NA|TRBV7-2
CASSRLPRTGGNIQYF
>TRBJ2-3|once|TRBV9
CASSAWTGELTDTQYF
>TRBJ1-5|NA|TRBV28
CASSLLGGQPQHF
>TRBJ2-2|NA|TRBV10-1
CASSHRDRGKPGELFF
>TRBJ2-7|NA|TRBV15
CATSTRTGSYEQYF
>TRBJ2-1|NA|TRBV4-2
CASSQDRNSGRARDNEQFF
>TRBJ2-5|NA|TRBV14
CASSQGGVGETQYF
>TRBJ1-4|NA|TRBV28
CASRPGQIEKLFF
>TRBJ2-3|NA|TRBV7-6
CASSLGQGRTDTQYF
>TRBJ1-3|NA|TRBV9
CASSRGGQGTSSGNTIYF
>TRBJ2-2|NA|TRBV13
CASSTDVSTGELFF
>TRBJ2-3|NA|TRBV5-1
CASSLVGASTDTQYF
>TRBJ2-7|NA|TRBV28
CASSLGPRDTYEQYF
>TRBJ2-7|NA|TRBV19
CASSISGQGSREQYF
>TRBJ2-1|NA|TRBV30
CAWSRDFSDEQFF
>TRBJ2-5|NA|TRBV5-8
CASSPQYRTQYF
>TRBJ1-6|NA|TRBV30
CAWSVLRGNSPLHF
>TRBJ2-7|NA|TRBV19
CASSGREWGGSYEQYF
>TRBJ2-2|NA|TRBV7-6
CASSLGWRRLVDTGELFF
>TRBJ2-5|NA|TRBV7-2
CASSLQIAAQETQYF
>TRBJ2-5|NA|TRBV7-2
CASRQFGQETQYF
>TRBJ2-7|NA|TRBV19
CASSSASAGEQYF